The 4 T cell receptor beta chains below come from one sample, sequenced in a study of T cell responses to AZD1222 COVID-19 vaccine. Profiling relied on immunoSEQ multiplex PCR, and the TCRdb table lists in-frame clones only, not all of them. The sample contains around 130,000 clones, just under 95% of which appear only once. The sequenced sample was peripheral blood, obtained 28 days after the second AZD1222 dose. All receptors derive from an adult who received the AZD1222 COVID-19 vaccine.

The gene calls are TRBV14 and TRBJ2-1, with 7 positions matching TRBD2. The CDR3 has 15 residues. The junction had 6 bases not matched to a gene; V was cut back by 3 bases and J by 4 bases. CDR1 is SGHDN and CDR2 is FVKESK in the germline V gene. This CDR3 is CASSQDLAVYNEQFF. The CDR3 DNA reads TGTGCCAGCAGCCAGGACCTAGCGGTATACAATGAGCAGTTCTTC.

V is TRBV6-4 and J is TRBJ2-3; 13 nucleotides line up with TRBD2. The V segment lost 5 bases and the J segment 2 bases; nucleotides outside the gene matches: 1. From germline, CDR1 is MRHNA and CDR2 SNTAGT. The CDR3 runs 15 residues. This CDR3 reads CASSTSGGATDTQYF. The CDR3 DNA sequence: TGTGCCAGCAGTACTAGCGGGGGGGCCACAGATACGCAGTATTTT.

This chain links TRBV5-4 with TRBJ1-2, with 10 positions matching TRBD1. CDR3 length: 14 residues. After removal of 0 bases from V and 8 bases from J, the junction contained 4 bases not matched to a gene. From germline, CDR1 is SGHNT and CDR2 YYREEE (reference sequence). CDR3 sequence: CASSLGDRGRGYTF. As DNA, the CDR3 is TGTGCCAGCAGCTTGGGGGACAGGGGAAGAGGCTACACCTTC.

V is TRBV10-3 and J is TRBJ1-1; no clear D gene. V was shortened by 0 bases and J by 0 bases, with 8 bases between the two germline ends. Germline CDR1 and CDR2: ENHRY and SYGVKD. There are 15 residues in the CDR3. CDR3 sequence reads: CAISESSGLNTEAFF. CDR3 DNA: TGTGCCATCAGTGAGTCAAGTGGATTGAACACTGAAGCTTTCTTT.